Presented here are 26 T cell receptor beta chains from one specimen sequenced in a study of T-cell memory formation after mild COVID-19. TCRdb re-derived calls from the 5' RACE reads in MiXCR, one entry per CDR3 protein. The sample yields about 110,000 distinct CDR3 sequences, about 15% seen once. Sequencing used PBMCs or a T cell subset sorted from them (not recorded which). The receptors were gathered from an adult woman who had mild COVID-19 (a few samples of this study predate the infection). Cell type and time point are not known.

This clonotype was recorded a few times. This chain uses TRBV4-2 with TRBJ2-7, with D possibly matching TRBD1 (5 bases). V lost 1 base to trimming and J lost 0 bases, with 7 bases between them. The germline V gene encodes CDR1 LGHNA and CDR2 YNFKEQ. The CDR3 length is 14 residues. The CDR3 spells CASSQVRDSYEQYF. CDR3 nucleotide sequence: TGTGCCAGCAGCCAAGTCAGGGACTCCTACGAGCAGTACTTC.

The CDR3 DNA sequence: TGCGCCAGCAGCTTGGCCTATGGACAGGAGTCCTACGAGCAGTACTTC. This gives the protein CASSLAYGQESYEQYF. The gene calls are TRBV5-1 and TRBJ2-7; TRBD1 matches at 7 bases. V dropped 0 bases and J dropped 1; count of bases not matched to a gene: 7. The germline V gene encodes CDR1 SGHRS and CDR2 YFSETQ. The CDR3 loop spans 16 amino acids. Based on the CDR3 plus reference TRBV5-1 and TRBJ2-7, the full variable domain is KAGVTQTPRYLIKTRGQQVTLSCSPISGHRSVSWYQQTPGQGLQFLFEYFSETQRNKGNFPGRFSGRQFSNSRSEMNVSTLELGDSALYLCASSLAYGQESYEQYFGPGTRLTVT.

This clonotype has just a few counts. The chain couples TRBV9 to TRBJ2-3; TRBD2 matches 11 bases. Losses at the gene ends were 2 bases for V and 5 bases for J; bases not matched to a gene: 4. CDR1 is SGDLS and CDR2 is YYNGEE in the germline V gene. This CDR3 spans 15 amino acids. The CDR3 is CASSVGLAVEDTQYF. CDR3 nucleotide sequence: TGTGCCAGCAGCGTGGGACTAGCGGTGGAAGATACGCAGTATTTT.

The CDR3: CASSSPWGYGYTF. The DNA of the CDR3 is TGTGCCAGCAGTTCCCCCTGGGGCTATGGCTACACCTTC. This rearrangement joins TRBV27 to TRBJ1-2; D remains ambiguous. CDR3 length: 13 residues. CDR1 and CDR2 from the germline V gene are MNHEY and SMNVEV (reference sequence). V lost 4 bases and J 4 bases, leaving 10 bases between the germline ends.

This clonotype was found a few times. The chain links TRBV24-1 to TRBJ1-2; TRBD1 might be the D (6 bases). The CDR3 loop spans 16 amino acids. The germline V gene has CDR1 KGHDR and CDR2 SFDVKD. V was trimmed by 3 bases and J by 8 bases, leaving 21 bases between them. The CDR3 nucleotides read TGTGCCACCAGTGATCCAATTCGAGCAGGGGAGGACGGCTACACCTTC. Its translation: CATSDPIRAGEDGYTF.

The CDR3 reads CASSTTGWDTQYF. The CDR3 DNA reads as TGCGCCAGCAGCACGACAGGTTGGGATACGCAGTATTTT. This chain links TRBV5-1 with TRBJ2-3, with a weak D call TRBD1 (6 bases). The CDR3 consists of 13 residues. CDR1 and CDR2 (germline): SGHRS, YFSETQ. V was shortened by 4 bases and J by 6 bases, with 12 bases between the two germline ends.

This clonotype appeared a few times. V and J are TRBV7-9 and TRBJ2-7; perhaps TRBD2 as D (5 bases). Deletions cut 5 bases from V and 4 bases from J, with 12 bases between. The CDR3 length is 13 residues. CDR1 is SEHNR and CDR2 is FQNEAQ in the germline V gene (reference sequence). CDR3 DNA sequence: TGTGCCAGCAGCATAAGCGGCGCATACGAGCAGTACTTC. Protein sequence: CASSISGAYEQYF.

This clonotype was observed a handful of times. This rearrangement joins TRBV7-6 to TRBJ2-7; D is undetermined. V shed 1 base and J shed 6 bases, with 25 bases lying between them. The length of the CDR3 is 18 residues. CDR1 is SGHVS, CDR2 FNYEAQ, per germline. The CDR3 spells CASSLVRLANSPTAEQYF. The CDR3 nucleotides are TGTGCCAGCAGCTTAGTTCGATTAGCTAATTCACCTACGGCCGAGCAGTACTTC.

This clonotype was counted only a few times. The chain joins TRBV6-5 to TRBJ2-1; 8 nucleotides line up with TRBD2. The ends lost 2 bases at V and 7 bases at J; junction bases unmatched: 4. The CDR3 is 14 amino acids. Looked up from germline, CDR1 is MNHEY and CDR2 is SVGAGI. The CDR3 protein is CASSYRGGGNEQFF. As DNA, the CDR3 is TGTGCCAGCAGTTACCGGGGGGGCGGTAATGAGCAGTTCTTC.

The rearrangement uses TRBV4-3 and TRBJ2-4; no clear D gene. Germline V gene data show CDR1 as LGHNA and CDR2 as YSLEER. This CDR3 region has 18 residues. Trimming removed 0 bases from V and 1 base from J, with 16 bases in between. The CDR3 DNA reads TGCGCCAGCAGCCAAGATGTTGTGGGTGGTTCGGCCAAAAACATTCAGTACTTC. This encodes CASSQDVVGGSAKNIQYF.

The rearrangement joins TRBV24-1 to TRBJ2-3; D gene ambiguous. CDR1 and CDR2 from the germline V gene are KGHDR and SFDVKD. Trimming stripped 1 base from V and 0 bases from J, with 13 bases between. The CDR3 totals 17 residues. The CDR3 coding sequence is TGTGCCACCAGTGATTTTATAGGCGGATACAGCACAGATACGCAGTATTTT. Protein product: CATSDFIGGYSTDTQYF.

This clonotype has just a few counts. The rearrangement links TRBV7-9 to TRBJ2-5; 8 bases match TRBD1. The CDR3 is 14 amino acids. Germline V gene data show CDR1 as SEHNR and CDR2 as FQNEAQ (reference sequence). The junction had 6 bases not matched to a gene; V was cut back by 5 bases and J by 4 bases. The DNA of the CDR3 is TGTGCCAGCAGCACAGGGGGTAATAGAGAGACCCAGTACTTC. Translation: CASSTGGNRETQYF.

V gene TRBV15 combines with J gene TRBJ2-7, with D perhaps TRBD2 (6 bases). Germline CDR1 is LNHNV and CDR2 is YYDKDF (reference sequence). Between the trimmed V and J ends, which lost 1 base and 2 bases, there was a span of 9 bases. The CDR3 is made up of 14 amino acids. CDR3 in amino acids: CATSRGEAPYEQYF. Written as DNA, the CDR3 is TGTGCCACCAGCAGAGGGGAGGCTCCCTACGAGCAGTACTTC.

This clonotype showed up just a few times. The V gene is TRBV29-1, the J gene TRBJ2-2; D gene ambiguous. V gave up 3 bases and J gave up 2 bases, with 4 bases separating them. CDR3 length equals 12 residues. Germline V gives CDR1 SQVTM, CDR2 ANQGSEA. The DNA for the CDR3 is TGCAGCGTTGAGGTTAACACCGGGGAGCTGTTTTTT. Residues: CSVEVNTGELFF.

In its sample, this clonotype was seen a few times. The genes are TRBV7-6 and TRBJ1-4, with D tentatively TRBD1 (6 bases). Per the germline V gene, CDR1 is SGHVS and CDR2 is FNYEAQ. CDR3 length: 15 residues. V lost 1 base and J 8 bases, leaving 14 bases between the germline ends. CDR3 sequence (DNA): TGTGCCAGCAGCTTAGACGCAGGGGCTTGGGAAAAACTGTTTTTT. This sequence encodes CASSLDAGAWEKLFF. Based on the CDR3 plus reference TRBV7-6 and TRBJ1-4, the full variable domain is GAGVSQSPRYKVTKRGQDVALRCDPISGHVSLYWYRQALGQGPEFLTYFNYEAQQDKSGLPNDRFSAERPEGSISTLTIQRTEQRDSAMYRCASSLDAGAWEKLFFGSGTQLSVL.

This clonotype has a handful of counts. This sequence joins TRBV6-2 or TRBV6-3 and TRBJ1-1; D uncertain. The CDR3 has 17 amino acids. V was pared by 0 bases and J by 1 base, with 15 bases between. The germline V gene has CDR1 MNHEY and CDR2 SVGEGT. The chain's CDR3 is CASSYSIYGEGNTEAFF. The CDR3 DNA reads TGTGCCAGCAGTTACTCGATTTACGGGGAAGGGAACACTGAAGCTTTCTTT.

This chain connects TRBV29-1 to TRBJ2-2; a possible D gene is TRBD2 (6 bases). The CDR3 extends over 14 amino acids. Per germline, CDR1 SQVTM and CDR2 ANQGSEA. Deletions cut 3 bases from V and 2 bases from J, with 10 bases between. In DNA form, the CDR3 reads TGCAGCGTTGAGGGCGGGATAAACACCGGGGAGCTGTTTTTT. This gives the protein CSVEGGINTGELFF.

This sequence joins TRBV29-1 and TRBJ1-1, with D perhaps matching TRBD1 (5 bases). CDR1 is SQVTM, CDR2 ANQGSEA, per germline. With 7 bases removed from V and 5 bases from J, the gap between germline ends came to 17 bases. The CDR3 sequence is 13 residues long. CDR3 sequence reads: CSASVGTRTEAFF. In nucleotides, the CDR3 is TGCAGCGCCAGTGTGGGGACGAGGACTGAAGCTTTCTTT.

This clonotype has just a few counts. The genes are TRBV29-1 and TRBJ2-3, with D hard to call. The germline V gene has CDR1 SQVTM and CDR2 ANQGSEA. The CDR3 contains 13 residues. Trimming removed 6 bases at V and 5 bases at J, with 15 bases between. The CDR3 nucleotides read TGCAGCGTCCTCCTCTTTTACGTAGATACGCAGTATTTT. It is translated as CSVLLFYVDTQYF.

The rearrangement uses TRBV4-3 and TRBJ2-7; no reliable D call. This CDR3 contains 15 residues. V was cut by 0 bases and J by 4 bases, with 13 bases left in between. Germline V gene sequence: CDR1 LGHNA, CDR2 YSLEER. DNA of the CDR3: TGCGCCAGCAGCCAAGAACGCGACCTTCGGTACGAGCAGTACTTC. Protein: CASSQERDLRYEQYF.

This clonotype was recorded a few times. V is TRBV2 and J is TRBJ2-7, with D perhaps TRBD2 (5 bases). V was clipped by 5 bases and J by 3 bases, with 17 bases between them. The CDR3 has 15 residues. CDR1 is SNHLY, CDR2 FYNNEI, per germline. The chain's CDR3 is CASSPDFSLHYEQYF. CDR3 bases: TGTGCCAGCAGTCCGGACTTCAGCCTCCACTACGAGCAGTACTTC.

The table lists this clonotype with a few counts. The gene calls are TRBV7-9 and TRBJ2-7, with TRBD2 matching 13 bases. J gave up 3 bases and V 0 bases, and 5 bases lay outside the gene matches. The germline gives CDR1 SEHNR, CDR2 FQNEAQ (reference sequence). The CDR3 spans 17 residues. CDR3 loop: CASSLAGTSGTFYEQYF. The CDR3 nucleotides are TGTGCCAGCAGCTTAGCTGGGACTAGCGGGACTTTCTACGAGCAGTACTTC.

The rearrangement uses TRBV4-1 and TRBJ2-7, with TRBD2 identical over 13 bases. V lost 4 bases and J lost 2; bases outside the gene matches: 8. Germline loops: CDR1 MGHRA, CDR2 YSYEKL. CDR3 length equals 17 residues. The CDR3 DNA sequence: TGCGCCAGCAGCCCCGGACTAGCGGGAGCGGACGCCTACGAGCAGTACTTC. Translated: CASSPGLAGADAYEQYF.

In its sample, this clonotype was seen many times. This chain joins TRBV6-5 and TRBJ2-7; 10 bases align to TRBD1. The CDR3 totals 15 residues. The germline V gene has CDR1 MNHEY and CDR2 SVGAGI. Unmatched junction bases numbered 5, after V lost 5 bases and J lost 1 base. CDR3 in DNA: TGTGCCAGCAGTCCCGGGACAGGGGTGTCCTACGAGCAGTACTTC. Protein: CASSPGTGVSYEQYF.

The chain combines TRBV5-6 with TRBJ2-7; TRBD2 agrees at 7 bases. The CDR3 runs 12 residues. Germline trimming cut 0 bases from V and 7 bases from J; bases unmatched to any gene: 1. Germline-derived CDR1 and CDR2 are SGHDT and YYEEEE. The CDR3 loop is CASSLEAGEQYF. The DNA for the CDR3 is TGTGCCAGCAGCTTGGAAGCGGGGGAGCAGTACTTC. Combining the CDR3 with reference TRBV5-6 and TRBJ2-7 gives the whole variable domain DAGVTQSPTHLIKTRGQQVTLRCSPKSGHDTVSWYQQALGQGPQFIFQYYEEEERQRGNFPDRFSGHQFPNYSSELNVNALLLGDSALYLCASSLEAGEQYFGPGTRLTVT.

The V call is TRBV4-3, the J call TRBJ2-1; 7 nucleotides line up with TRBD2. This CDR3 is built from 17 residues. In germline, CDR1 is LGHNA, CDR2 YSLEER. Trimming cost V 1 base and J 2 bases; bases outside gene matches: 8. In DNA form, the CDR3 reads TGCGCCAGCAGCCAAGGGCGAAGCGGGATCGCCTACAATGAGCAGTTCTTC. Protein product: CASSQGRSGIAYNEQFF.